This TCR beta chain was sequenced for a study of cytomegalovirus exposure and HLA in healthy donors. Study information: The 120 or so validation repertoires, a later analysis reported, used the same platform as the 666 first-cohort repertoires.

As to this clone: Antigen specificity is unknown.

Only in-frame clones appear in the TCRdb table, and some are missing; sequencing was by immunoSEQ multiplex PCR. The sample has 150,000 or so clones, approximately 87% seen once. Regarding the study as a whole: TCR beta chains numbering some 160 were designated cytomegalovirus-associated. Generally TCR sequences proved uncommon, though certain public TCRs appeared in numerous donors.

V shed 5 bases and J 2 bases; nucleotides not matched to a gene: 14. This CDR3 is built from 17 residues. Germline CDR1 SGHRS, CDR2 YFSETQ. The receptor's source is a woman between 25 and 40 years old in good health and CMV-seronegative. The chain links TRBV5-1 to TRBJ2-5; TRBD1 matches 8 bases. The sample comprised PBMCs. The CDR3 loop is CASRQTGGRVGQETQYF. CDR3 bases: TGCGCCAGCAGACAAACAGGGGGACGAGTGGGGCAAGAGACCCAGTACTTC.